This TCR beta chain appears in the sequencing data of a study of naive and memory T cell subsets. TCR cDNA received a 3' ligated oligonucleotide that carried a UMI. Unsorted total RNA, about 1 to 1,100 ng, was DNase treated before reverse transcription. This clonotype has a count of ten or more. Amplification of ligated cDNA took four PCR rounds with SP2 and nested alpha and beta constant primers. Blood and skin TCR RNA was reverse transcribed with alpha and beta constant primers. Using its own MiXCR run on the 5' RACE reads, TCRdb lists one record per CDR3 protein. The sample has tens of thousands of distinct CDR3 sequences; roughly 6.7% are singletons. The sequence derives from a male donor in good health.

CDR3: CASSTDVGAYNEQFF. The CDR3 nucleotides read TGTGCCAGCAGCACGGATGTGGGGGCCTACAATGAGCAGTTCTTC. The chain couples TRBV12-3 or TRBV12-4 to TRBJ2-1; D tentatively reads TRBD1 or TRBD2 (5 bases each). This CDR3 spans 15 amino acids. Deletions cut 6 bases from V and 2 bases from J, with 14 bases between.